These 22 T cell receptor beta chains were all obtained from the same sample, sequenced in a study of T cell clonality in common variable immunodeficiency. TCRdb's table, derived via immunoSEQ multiplex PCR, lists solely in-frame clones and lacks some. This sample has more than 35,000 clones and no singletons, with about 0.67% in the ten largest. The sample comprised peripheral blood mononuclear cells. The receptors originated from a person between 18 and 69 years old in good health.

This clone was seen many times. Sequencing ends 3 residues short of the CDR3 end; the germline J gene provides the rest. The chain combines TRBV27 with TRBJ1-1, with D uncertain. CDR1 is MNHEY, CDR2 SMNVEV, per germline (reference sequence). The CDR3 contains 16 residues. The ends were cut back, 6 bases at V and 0 bases at J, with 17 bases in the middle. The CDR3 loop is CASSELIGPLNTEAFF. The CDR3 DNA, read in part, is TGTGCCAGCAGCGAACTGATAGGGCCCCTGAACACTGAA.

Ten or more counts support this clone. Read coverage stops 3 residues before the CDR3 terminus; the germline J gene supplies the remainder. The chain uses TRBV6-2 or TRBV6-3 and TRBJ1-5; TRBD1 matches 8 bases. CDR3 length: 15 amino acids. CDR1 is MNHEY, CDR2 SVGEGT, per germline. V was clipped by 6 bases and J by 4 bases; unmatched bases: 8. The part of the CDR3 DNA that was read is TGTGCCAGCAGGGCAGGGGGCTGGGGGAATCAGCCC. Its protein is CASRAGGWGNQP. The full CDR3 protein is CASRAGGWGNQPQHF.

This clone was observed many times. The CDR3 here is CASSLKGVYEQYF. The covered CDR3 bases are TGTGCCAGCAGCCTCAAGGGGGTCTACGAG. This chain connects TRBV14 to TRBJ2-7, with a weak D call TRBD1 (6 bases). Read coverage stops 3 residues before the CDR3 terminus; the germline J gene supplies the remainder. The CDR3 covers 13 residues. V gave up 4 bases and J gave up 3 bases, with 10 bases separating them. The germline gives CDR1 SGHDN, CDR2 FVKESK.

On this clone itself: A single base separates this from a much larger clone, so it may be a read error. The read falls 3 residues short of the CDR3 end, and the missing part is taken from the germline J gene. The chain employs TRBV19 and TRBJ1-2, with D perhaps matching TRBD1 (6 bases). The CDR3 covers 18 residues. V was cut by 7 bases and J by 4 bases, with 28 bases left in between. The V gene's germline CDR1 is LNHDA and CDR2 SQIVND (reference sequence). CDR3 protein: CASNNWGGPPSSGYGYTF. The CDR3 bases that were read are TGTGCCAGTAACAACTGGGGGGGCCCGCCGTCTTCCGGCTATGGC. Drawing the rest from reference TRBV19 and TRBJ1-2, the complete variable domain is DGGITQSPKYLFRKEGQNVTLSCEQNLNHDAMYWYRQDPGQGLRLIYYSQIVNDFQKGDIAEGYSVSREKKESFPLTVTSAQKNPTAFYLCASNNWGGPPSSGYGYTFGSGTRLTVV.

This clone was seen many times. Sequencing ends 3 residues short of the CDR3 end; the germline J gene provides the rest. The J gene is TRBJ2-1, the V gene TRBV24-1; no clear D. Germline V lookup: CDR1 KGHDR, CDR2 SFDVKD. With 5 bases removed from V and 8 bases from J, the gap between germline ends came to 15 bases. The CDR3 is made up of 14 amino acids. The CDR3 is CATSVGTQFDEQFF. The sequenced CDR3 bases are TGTGCCACCAGTGTTGGTACACAGTTCGATGAG.

Many counts were recorded for this clone. The CDR3 extends 3 residues past the end of the read, so its final part is completed from the germline J gene. The chain recombines TRBV30 with TRBJ1-2; weak D call: TRBD1 (6 bases). Germline CDR1 reads GTSNPN; CDR2 reads SVGIG (reference sequence). Between the trimmed V and J ends, which lost 0 bases and 1 base, there was a span of 6 bases. The CDR3 totals 13 residues. CDR3 sequence: CAWSVDSNYGYTF. CDR3 DNA, as far as it was read: TGTGCCTGGAGTGTGGACAGTAACTATGGC.

This clone was counted many times. With the read ending 3 residues before the CDR3 end, the germline J gene is used to fill in that end. This rearrangement joins TRBV5-4 to TRBJ2-1; 7 nucleotides match TRBD1. This CDR3 comprises 16 residues. After removal of 0 bases from V and 2 bases from J, the junction contained 5 bases not matched to a gene. The germline CDR1 and CDR2 sequences are SGHNT and YYREEE (reference sequence). The CDR3 is CASSLADRAAYNEQFF. Partial CDR3 DNA: TGTGCCAGCAGCTTGGCCGACAGGGCTGCCTACAATGAG.

In its sample, this clone was seen many times. The CDR3 extends 3 residues past the end of the read, so its final part is completed from the germline J gene. V and J are TRBV5-4 and TRBJ1-1; D possibly corresponds to TRBD1 (5 bases). Germline assignment: CDR1 SGHNT and CDR2 YYREEE (reference sequence). V shed 0 bases and J shed 0 bases, with 12 bases lying between them. The CDR3 contains 16 residues. The CDR3 sequence: CASSLGRAGMNTEAFF. CDR3 bases read: TGTGCCAGCAGCTTGGGTAGGGCAGGGATGAACACTGAA.

This clone was seen many times. The missing CDR3 end, 3 residues past where the read stops, is filled in from the germline J gene. The chain carries TRBV5-1 and TRBJ1-4; D remains ambiguous. Germline V gene sequence: CDR1 SGHRS, CDR2 YFSETQ. Deletions cut 0 bases from V and 0 bases from J, with 6 bases between. This CDR3 comprises 15 residues. The DNA read from the CDR3 is TGCGCCAGCAGCTTGGAGGCTCCAACTAATGAAAAA. Protein sequence: CASSLEAPTNEK. The complete CDR3 protein is CASSLEAPTNEKLFF.

This clone was counted at least ten times. The read halts 3 residues ahead of the CDR3 end, with the missing end drawn from the germline J gene. At the DNA level, this CDR3 is encoded by other sequences in the same sample as well. V and J are TRBV20-1 and TRBJ2-1, with D maybe TRBD2 (6 bases). The CDR3 runs to 16 residues. With 0 bases removed from V and 3 bases from J, the gap between germline ends came to 15 bases. The germline V gene has CDR1 DFQATT and CDR2 SNEGSKA (reference sequence). CDR3 sequence: CSARDSGRGFYNEQFF. The DNA read from the CDR3 is TGCAGTGCTAGAGATTCGGGGCGGGGCTTCTACAATGAG.

This clone was seen ten or more times. The read falls 3 residues short of the CDR3 end, and the missing part is taken from the germline J gene. The rearrangement joins TRBV19 to TRBJ2-5, with a tentative D call TRBD2 (5 bases). V was clipped by 3 bases and J by 5 bases, with 10 bases between them. The CDR3 length is 13 residues. Germline values: CDR1 LNHDA, CDR2 SQIVND (reference sequence). The sequenced CDR3 bases are TGTGCCAGTAGTATCGGGGTTAGCGAGACC. Residues: CASSIGVSET. The whole CDR3 reads CASSIGVSETQYF. Variable domain in full (rest from reference TRBV19 and TRBJ2-5): DGGITQSPKYLFRKEGQNVTLSCEQNLNHDAMYWYRQDPGQGLRLIYYSQIVNDFQKGDIAEGYSVSREKKESFPLTVTSAQKNPTAFYLCASSIGVSETQYFGPGTRLLVL.

This clone was seen many times. The CDR3 end is not reached by the read, which stops 3 residues before it; the germline J gene fills it in. The genes are TRBV19 and TRBJ2-3; TRBD1 is a possible D gene (5 bases). CDR3 length equals 12 residues. V shed 7 bases and J shed 4 bases, with 9 bases lying between them. The germline V gene encodes CDR1 LNHDA and CDR2 SQIVND (reference sequence). The CDR3 loop is CASTGPPDTQYF. The covered CDR3 bases are TGTGCCAGTACAGGGCCCCCAGATACG.

The sample holds many counts of this clone. With the read ending 3 residues before the CDR3 end, the germline J gene is used to fill in that end. This chain uses TRBV28 with TRBJ1-2; the D gene is possibly TRBD1 (6 bases). Germline CDR1 is MDHEN and CDR2 is SYDVKM. The CDR3 loop spans 14 amino acids. Trimming removed 5 bases at V and 4 bases at J, with 14 bases between. CDR3 loop: CASSPGTHRYGYTF. Partial CDR3 DNA: TGTGCCAGCAGTCCCGGGACACATCGCTATGGC.

To note about this clone: The sequenced fragment ends 3 residues before the CDR3 boundary, so the rest is inferred from the germline J gene. The chain uses TRBV7-3 and TRBJ1-2; D uncertain. Germline V lookup: CDR1 SGHTA, CDR2 FQGTGA. The length of the CDR3 is 14 residues. CDR3 amino acids: CASSLGLGADTYTF. The CDR3 DNA, read in part, is TGTGCCAGCAGCTTAGGACTAGGAGCAGATACC.

This clone was detected many times. The DNA ends 3 residues before the CDR3 does, and the rest of the CDR3 is filled in from the germline J gene. The rearrangement joins TRBV2 to TRBJ1-3; D unclear. The CDR3 runs to 16 residues. V was pared by 1 base and J by 1 base, with 11 bases between. In germline, CDR1 is SNHLY, CDR2 FYNNEI. The sequenced CDR3 bases are TGTGCCAGCAGTGAAGGGGCCCGGATGTCTGGAAACACC. Translation gives CASSEGARMSGNT. The full CDR3 is CASSEGARMSGNTIYF.

This clone was observed many times. The read falls 3 residues short of the CDR3 end, and the missing part is taken from the germline J gene. The rearrangement links TRBV19 to TRBJ2-3; no clear D gene. CDR3 size: 14 residues. Trimming cost V 3 bases and J 1 base, with 8 bases left between them. Germline assignment: CDR1 LNHDA and CDR2 SQIVND (reference sequence). This CDR3 is CASSMNRGTDTQYF. The DNA read from the CDR3 is TGTGCCAGTAGTATGAATCGGGGCACAGATACG.

This clone was picked up many times. This chain's CDR3 is CARSLAAASSYEQYF. The sequenced part of the CDR3 DNA is TGTGCCAGAAGCTTGGCAGCGGCGAGCTCCTACGAG. The chain combines TRBV5-3 with TRBJ2-7, with TRBD2 as a possible D gene (5 bases). The read gets to within 3 residues of the CDR3 end, and the germline J gene fills in the rest. TRBV5-3 is placed among ORFs of uncertain function. V was clipped by 0 bases and J by 0 bases, with 10 bases between them. The CDR3 has 15 residues.

In its sample, this clone was seen many times. The read ends 3 residues before the CDR3 terminus; that terminus is restored from the germline J gene. The rearrangement links TRBV19 to TRBJ1-5; 7 bases line up with TRBD1. With 4 bases clipped from V and 5 bases from J, the junction kept 14 bases outside the gene matches. The germline CDR1 and CDR2 sequences are LNHDA and SQIVND (reference sequence). CDR3 length: 17 residues. Incomplete CDR3 DNA: TGTGCCAGTAGTACCGCCCTGTCAAGGGGGCGAGATCAGCCC. This gives the protein CASSTALSRGRDQP. Given in full, the CDR3 is CASSTALSRGRDQPQHF.

This clone has at least ten counts. The CDR3 extends 3 residues past the end of the read, so its final part is completed from the germline J gene. The V call is TRBV5-5, the J call TRBJ1-4; D gene ambiguous. CDR1 and CDR2 from the germline V gene are SGHKS and YYEKEE (reference sequence). The CDR3 spans 14 residues. The V end was cut by 1 base, the J end by 8 bases, with 12 bases between. This chain's CDR3 is CASSLPVNGEKLFF. The part of the CDR3 DNA that was read is TGTGCCAGCAGCTTGCCCGTAAATGGCGAAAAA.

This clone was counted many times. The read falls 3 residues short of the CDR3 end, and the missing part is taken from the germline J gene. The genes are TRBV11-2 and TRBJ1-3; maybe TRBD1 (5 bases). Trimming pared 8 bases from V and 8 bases from J, leaving 19 bases between. The CDR3 is 14 residues long. The germline V gene has CDR1 SGHAT and CDR2 FQNNGV. CDR3: CASEARNFRDTIYF. CDR3 DNA (partial): TGTGCCAGCGAGGCGCGGAACTTCAGGGACACC.

This clone was counted at least ten times. The observed sequence ends 3 residues before the CDR3 terminus, with the missing tail filled in from the germline J gene. The chain combines TRBV7-9 with TRBJ2-2; the D gene is possibly TRBD1 (5 bases). The CDR3 is made up of 15 amino acids. V lost 4 bases to trimming and J lost 6 bases, with 15 bases between them. CDR1 is SEHNR, CDR2 FQNEAQ, per germline (reference sequence). Here the CDR3 reads CASSSQGLGAGELFF. The sequenced part of the CDR3 DNA is TGTGCCAGCAGCTCCCAGGGCCTAGGCGCCGGGGAG.

This clone was observed many times. Read sequence stops 3 residues before the CDR3 end, and the germline J gene provides the missing end. The sample holds other DNA sequences that translate to the same CDR3. This chain connects TRBV5-8 to TRBJ1-4; D is undetermined. The germline gives CDR1 SGHTS, CDR2 YDEGEE. CDR3 length: 11 residues. V was cut by 3 bases and J by 7 bases, with 4 bases left in between. CDR3 region: CASSYTEKLFF. The part of the CDR3 DNA that was read is TGTGCCAGCAGCTACACTGAAAAA.